The 9 T cell receptor beta chains listed next were all sequenced from one sample in a study of CD8+ T cells in alopecia areata. cDNA serving as the sequencing template came from extracted, reverse transcribed RNA. Assay: immunoSEQ multiplex PCR; the TCRdb copy retains only in-frame clones and omits some. This repertoire shows around 100,000 clones, just under 60% found once; its top ten account for about 17%. Sample treatment: oral pan-JAK inhibitor, 5-10 mg twice daily. The sequences come from CD8+ T cells sorted from blood, collected at roughly week 55, from a patient treated with tofacitinib. Source of these receptors: a human donor with alopecia areata.

The gene calls are TRBV29-1 and TRBJ1-1; D is undetermined. V gave up 3 bases and J gave up 0 bases, with 17 bases separating them. Per germline, CDR1 SQVTM and CDR2 ANQGSEA. This CDR3 comprises 16 residues. This CDR3 is CSVDLSPAGMNTEAFF. In DNA form, the CDR3 reads TGCAGCGTTGATCTTTCCCCCGCGGGGATGAACACTGAAGCTTTCTTT.

In this sample, this clone turned up a few times. The gene calls are TRBV27 and TRBJ2-7, with D hard to call. There are 15 residues in the CDR3. CDR1 MNHEY and CDR2 SMNVEV come from the germline V gene (reference sequence). V gave up 2 bases and J gave up 1 base, with 12 bases separating them. The CDR3 spells CASSLTRSRSYEQYF. The CDR3 DNA reads as TGTGCCAGCAGTTTAACCCGGAGCAGATCCTACGAGCAGTACTTC.

The chain links TRBV28 to TRBJ2-1; no reliable D call. V was clipped by 6 bases and J by 10 bases, with 19 bases between them. Germline loops: CDR1 MDHEN, CDR2 SYDVKM. This CDR3 has 14 residues. CDR3 sequence reads: CASRKELGVGEQFF. CDR3 nucleotides: TGTGCCAGCAGGAAAGAACTTGGGGTCGGGGAGCAGTTCTTC.

The chain combines TRBV4-2 with TRBJ2-7, with TRBD1 identical over 9 bases. The CDR3 runs to 14 residues. From germline, CDR1 is LGHNA and CDR2 YNFKEQ. The V and J ends lost 1 base and 5 bases, in that order; junction bases with no gene match: 3. This chain's CDR3 is CASSQGGDRDEQYF. In DNA form, the CDR3 reads TGTGCCAGCAGCCAAGGAGGGGACAGGGACGAGCAGTACTTC.

The chain uses TRBV27 and TRBJ1-1; TRBD1 is a possible D gene (5 bases). Germline CDR1 MNHEY, CDR2 SMNVEV (reference sequence). The CDR3 has 12 amino acids. The V gene lost 5 bases and the J gene lost 1 base, with 5 bases spanning the gap. The CDR3 DNA sequence: TGTGCCAGCAGTCAGGGGAACACTGAAGCTTTCTTT. Amino acids: CASSQGNTEAFF.

The chain is built from TRBV15 and TRBJ1-6; 8 nucleotides match TRBD1. This CDR3 contains 15 residues. Germline CDR1 reads LNHNV; CDR2 reads YYDKDF (reference sequence). The V segment lost 1 base and the J segment 7 bases; nucleotides outside the gene matches: 3. The CDR3 nucleotides are TGTGCCACCAGCAGAGCTCAGGGGGCGAATTCACCCCTCCACTTT. It codes for CATSRAQGANSPLHF.

There are a few counts of this clone. The chain employs TRBV2 and TRBJ1-1; no clear D gene. The length of the CDR3 is 15 residues. CDR1 and CDR2 from the germline V gene are SNHLY and FYNNEI. V lost 3 bases, J lost 0 bases, and 11 bases lay in between. CDR3 bases: TGTGCCAGCAGTGAGAGCTTTTCGTTGAACACTGAAGCTTTCTTT. Amino acids: CASSESFSLNTEAFF.

The chain joins TRBV2 to TRBJ2-7; no reliable D call. The CDR3 sequence is 10 residues long. Per the germline V gene, CDR1 is SNHLY and CDR2 is FYNNEI. Trimming pared 8 bases from V and 5 bases from J, leaving 7 bases between. The CDR3 sequence is CASLGDEQYF. The CDR3 DNA reads as TGTGCCAGCCTAGGTGACGAGCAGTACTTC.

This clone was counted a few times. The J gene is TRBJ2-1, the V gene TRBV4-1; D unclear. The germline gives CDR1 MGHRA, CDR2 YSYEKL. The CDR3 is 14 amino acids. With 5 bases removed from V and 7 bases from J, the gap between germline ends came to 15 bases. This CDR3 is CASSEATKPNEQFF. The CDR3 bases are TGCGCCAGCAGCGAGGCGACAAAACCTAATGAGCAGTTCTTC.